The 21 T cell receptor beta chains below were found in one sample sequenced in a study of cytomegalovirus exposure and HLA in healthy donors. Primers: 60 Vbeta forward and 13 Jbeta reverse. The repertoire was sequenced with immunoSEQ multiplex PCR; TCRdb's copy has only in-frame clones and lacks some. The top ten hold roughly 1.5% of the sample, which has some 120,000 clones, approximately 68% seen once. The sequenced sample was PBMCs. The receptors shown here come from a man in his thirties or forties in good health and CMV-seropositive.

The chain uses TRBV5-4 and TRBJ1-1; 7 bases line up with TRBD1. J was trimmed by 2 bases and V by 4 bases; bases with no gene match: 8. The germline V gene encodes CDR1 SGHNT and CDR2 YYREEE (reference sequence). The CDR3 is 15 residues long. The CDR3 sequence: CASSNNRQGNTEAFF. CDR3 DNA: TGTGCCAGCAGCAATAACCGACAGGGCAACACTGAAGCTTTCTTT.

This clone turned up a few times. The chain uses TRBV5-6 and TRBJ1-5, with a weak D call TRBD1 (5 bases). V dropped 0 bases and J dropped 4 bases, with 8 bases sitting between them. There are 14 residues in the CDR3. CDR1 is SGHDT, CDR2 YYEEEE, per germline. Here the CDR3 DNA reads TGTGCCAGCAGCTTGGCGGCAGGGAATCAGCCCCAGCATTTT. Amino acid sequence: CASSLAAGNQPQHF.

The genes are TRBV30 and TRBJ2-3; D gene unclear. The V gene lost 0 bases and the J gene lost 4 bases, with 5 bases spanning the gap. Germline loops: CDR1 GTSNPN, CDR2 SVGIG (reference sequence). This CDR3 is built from 12 residues. CDR3 bases: TGTGCCTGGAGTGTGGGCCCAGATACGCAGTATTTT. As protein: CAWSVGPDTQYF.

The count of this clone is one. The V call is TRBV2, the J call TRBJ1-4; 9 nucleotides align to TRBD1. Germline-derived CDR1 and CDR2 are SNHLY and FYNNEI. This CDR3 comprises 14 residues. Trimming cost V 5 bases and J 8 bases; bases outside gene matches: 6. The CDR3 here is CASSFTGGSEKLFF. The CDR3 DNA reads as TGTGCCAGCAGTTTCACAGGGGGCAGCGAAAAACTGTTTTTT.

The CDR3 spells CASRDSSGSTDTQYF. DNA of the CDR3: TGTGCCAGCAGGGATTCTAGCGGTAGCACAGATACGCAGTATTTT. The J gene is TRBJ2-3, the V gene TRBV4-2, with TRBD2 matching 7 bases. CDR1 is LGHNA, CDR2 YNFKEQ, per germline. The CDR3 has 15 amino acids. Trimming at V came to 6 bases and at J to 0 bases, leaving 6 bases not matched to a gene.

This chain links TRBV9 with TRBJ2-6; 7 nucleotides align to TRBD2. The CDR3 contains 16 residues. After removal of 4 bases from V and 2 bases from J, the junction contained 6 bases not matched to a gene. From germline, CDR1 is SGDLS and CDR2 YYNGEE. The CDR3 coding sequence is TGTGCCAGCAGCTCAGGACTAGTAGCTGGGGCCAACGTCCTGACTTTC. It is translated as CASSSGLVAGANVLTF.

The chain is built from TRBV23-1 and TRBJ1-1; a possible D gene is TRBD1 (6 bases). TRBV23-1 is known as an ORF, though its function is uncertain. The CDR3 is 18 amino acids. Deletions cut 3 bases from V and 4 bases from J, with 24 bases between. Here the CDR3 DNA reads TGCGCCAGCAGTCAGGCCCCAATCGAGGGGGAATCTGCCACTGAAGCTTTCTTT. Translated, it gives CASSQAPIEGESATEAFF.

V gene TRBV7-2 combines with J gene TRBJ2-1, with 7 bases lining up with TRBD2. The ends lost 5 bases at V and 6 bases at J; junction bases unmatched: 7. The CDR3 runs to 14 residues. Germline V lookup: CDR1 SGHTA, CDR2 FQGNSA. The CDR3 here is CASSHKAGSNEQFF. The CDR3 nucleotides read TGTGCCAGCAGCCACAAAGCGGGGTCCAATGAGCAGTTCTTC.

The chain links TRBV5-1 to TRBJ2-7; possible D gene TRBD1, 6 bases. Germline V gene sequence: CDR1 SGHRS, CDR2 YFSETQ. The length of the CDR3 is 14 residues. V shed 1 base and J shed 3 bases, with 11 bases lying between them. The CDR3 here is CASSLIPGDYEQYF. The CDR3 DNA follows: TGCGCCAGCAGCTTGATTCCAGGGGACTACGAGCAGTACTTC.

This clone was counted a few times. The gene calls are TRBV11-2 and TRBJ2-3; possibly TRBD2 for D (6 bases). The germline V gene encodes CDR1 SGHAT and CDR2 FQNNGV. CDR3 length equals 16 residues. V lost 3 bases, J lost 4 bases, and 17 bases lay in between. This CDR3 reads CASSFDSGTLADTQYF. The CDR3 DNA is TGTGCCAGCAGCTTTGATAGCGGAACCCTCGCAGATACGCAGTATTTT.

The J gene is TRBJ2-7, the V gene TRBV6-5; possibly TRBD1 for D (5 bases). The V end was cut by 6 bases, the J end by 3 bases, with 12 bases between. The CDR3 runs to 13 residues. Germline V gene lookup returns CDR1 MNHEY and CDR2 SVGAGI. CDR3 DNA sequence: TGTGCCAGCAGCCCAGGGTATGACTACGAGCAGTACTTC. Residues: CASSPGYDYEQYF.

V is TRBV5-1 and J is TRBJ2-7; possible D gene TRBD2, 6 bases. The germline V gene has CDR1 SGHRS and CDR2 YFSETQ. The CDR3 has 16 residues. V dropped 0 bases and J dropped 0 bases, with 13 bases sitting between them. The CDR3 is CASSLVYGGPSYEQYF. The DNA for the CDR3 is TGCGCCAGCAGCTTGGTGTACGGGGGACCCTCCTACGAGCAGTACTTC. Full variable domain (rest looked up from reference TRBV5-1 and TRBJ2-7): KAGVTQTPRYLIKTRGQQVTLSCSPISGHRSVSWYQQTPGQGLQFLFEYFSETQRNKGNFPGRFSGRQFSNSRSEMNVSTLELGDSALYLCASSLVYGGPSYEQYFGPGTRLTVT.

This rearrangement joins TRBV5-6 to TRBJ2-3; TRBD1 agrees at 7 bases. Germline loops: CDR1 SGHDT, CDR2 YYEEEE. The CDR3 is made up of 15 amino acids. With V trimmed by 0 bases and J by 2 bases, 3 bases remained unmatched. The CDR3 coding sequence is TGTGCCAGCAGCTTGGTTGGGACAGACACAGATACGCAGTATTTT. Translating it yields CASSLVGTDTDTQYF.

This clone was observed once. This rearrangement joins TRBV29-1 to TRBJ2-1, with TRBD1 as a possible D gene (6 bases). The germline V gene encodes CDR1 SQVTM and CDR2 ANQGSEA. The CDR3 loop spans 12 amino acids. The germline V and J ends were trimmed by 2 bases and 12 bases, with 14 bases remaining between them. The CDR3 DNA reads as TGCAGCGTTGAAAGGCGGACAGCCCCGCAGTTCTTC. Translating gives CSVERRTAPQFF.

CDR3 region: CACLMGPGGYGGNQPQHF. The CDR3 DNA is TGTGCCTGCCTTATGGGGCCGGGGGGGTATGGTGGCAATCAGCCCCAGCATTTT. The chain combines TRBV6-8 with TRBJ1-5, with D tentatively TRBD1 (5 bases). Germline V CDR1 and CDR2: MNHGY, SAAAGT. The CDR3 has 18 amino acids. V lost 11 bases, J lost 2 bases, and 28 bases lay in between.

This clone was detected a few times. The gene calls are TRBV7-2 and TRBJ2-1; D possibly corresponds to TRBD1 (5 bases). The CDR3 is 16 amino acids. The V gene's germline CDR1 is SGHTA and CDR2 FQGNSA. V was cut by 1 base and J by 9 bases, with 19 bases left in between. The CDR3 protein is CASSLGRHRGFGEQFF. The CDR3, as DNA: TGTGCCAGCAGCTTAGGCCGACATAGGGGTTTTGGTGAGCAGTTCTTC.

J is TRBJ2-7 and V is TRBV4-3; 9 bases line up with TRBD2. CDR1 LGHNA and CDR2 YSLEER come from the germline V gene. This CDR3 is built from 15 residues. V shed 3 bases and J 0 bases; nucleotides not matched to a gene: 3. The CDR3 loop reads CASSQSGRSSYEQYF. The DNA of the CDR3 is TGCGCCAGCAGCCAGAGCGGGAGGAGCTCCTACGAGCAGTACTTC.

This clone has more than one count but fewer than ten. V gene TRBV5-1 combines with J gene TRBJ2-7; 9 nucleotides match TRBD2. With 5 bases clipped from V and 4 bases from J, the junction kept 13 bases outside the gene matches. This CDR3 has 16 residues. CDR1 and CDR2 (germline): SGHRS, YFSETQ. The CDR3 DNA sequence: TGCGCCAGCAGGCGGGGGGGGCTCGGGACCGGATACGAGCAGTACTTC. Protein: CASRRGGLGTGYEQYF.

The V and J genes are TRBV7-3 and TRBJ2-7; unclear D gene. V lost 1 base to trimming and J lost 1 base, with 11 bases between them. The CDR3 spans 15 residues. From germline, CDR1 is SGHTA and CDR2 FQGTGA. The CDR3 DNA reads TGTGCCAGCAGCTTAAAATTCGTGACTTCCTACGAGCAGTACTTC. Its protein is CASSLKFVTSYEQYF.

The chain uses TRBV15 and TRBJ2-3; tentatively, D is TRBD2 (5 bases). This CDR3 region has 15 residues. Trimming shortened V by 0 bases and J by 4 bases, and 11 bases separated the two germline ends. Per the germline V gene, CDR1 is LNHNV and CDR2 is YYDKDF (reference sequence). CDR3 DNA sequence: TGTGCCACCAGCAGAGATCGGGGTGGTGCAGATACGCAGTATTTT. The encoded protein is CATSRDRGGADTQYF.

The chain has TRBV9 and TRBJ1-4, with TRBD1 matching 9 bases. Germline assignment: CDR1 SGDLS and CDR2 YYNGEE. This CDR3 region has 15 residues. After removal of 4 bases from V and 8 bases from J, the junction contained 9 bases not matched to a gene. The CDR3 loop reads CASSYREDRGEKLFF. The CDR3 DNA sequence: TGTGCCAGCAGCTATAGGGAGGACAGGGGAGAAAAACTGTTTTTT.